This TCR beta chain was profiled in a study of CXCR3-negative and CXCR3-positive naive CD8 T cells. The study, taken as a whole, reports: The level of CXCR3 expression partially decreased after cryopreservation; the majority of assays used fresh PBMCs. Naive subsets were similarly diverse, while memory CD8+ repertoires were much less diverse. The study found more hydrophobic TRB CDR3s in CXCR3-positive naive cells than in CXCR3-negative naive cells.

The CDR3 totals 14 residues. Looked up from germline, CDR1 is ENHRY and CDR2 is SYGVKD. Note on this clonotype: Its target is unknown.

Per CD8+ T cell subset, triplicate sorts of 250,000 to 350,000 cells each were done. Naive CD8+ T cells showed CD45RO-CCR7+CD27+CD95-. The authors made the TRB cDNA libraries by 5' RACE using UMI labels. Following a re-call of the 5' RACE reads, TCRdb has one entry per CDR3 protein and lacks DNA. Its clone listing holds some 120,000 distinct CDR3 sequences. The receptor comes from a human donor in good health. Some clones in this sample may be carry-over from other donors' samples. Material: naive CXCR3+ CD8+ T cells from blood. Documented subset: CD45RO-CCR7+CD27+CD95- naive CD8+ T cells expressing CXCR3 (TNR3+). The gene calls are TRBV10-3 and TRBJ2-7; as DNA is missing, the TRBD1 call by TCRdb cannot be tested. The CDR3 is CAISDGAGTYEQYF.